This TCR beta chain was sequenced in a study of CD8+CD57+ T cells in acquired aplastic anemia. Study information: The study obtained an average of about 3.1 ug of DNA from sorted CD4+ and CD8+ cells. Study-wide results and limits: Both patients and controls carried the same twenty-nine CD8+ CDR3 sequences.

This clonotype showed up just a few times. Its antigen is currently unknown. Using genomic DNA as the template, TCR beta VDJ and CDR3 profiling was carried out. TCRdb independently ran MiXCR on the reads; one entry per CDR3 protein. The table shows roughly 200,000 distinct CDR3 sequences, with approximately 60% occurring only once. Specimen: sorted CD4+, CD8+, or CD8+CD57+ T cells (not recorded which) from PBMCs. The TCR comes from a human donor in good health.

CDR3: CSARVRLAGVYNEQFF. The CDR3 DNA follows: TGCAGTGCTAGAGTGAGACTAGCGGGGGTCTACAATGAGCAGTTCTTC. V and J are TRBV20-1 and TRBJ2-1; 12 bases agree with TRBD2. The CDR3 spans 16 residues. The germline CDR1 and CDR2 sequences are DFQATT and SNEGSKA (reference sequence). V shed 1 base and J 3 bases; nucleotides not matched to a gene: 4.